The 20 T cell receptor beta chains below were found in one sample sequenced in a study of early T cells in non-severe SARS-CoV-2 infection. TCRdb reprocessed the 5' RACE reads via MiXCR and lists one record per CDR3 protein. The sample carries over 60,000 distinct CDR3 sequences, roughly 13% recorded once. Material for sequencing was whole blood. Every receptor here comes from an adult who was a healthcare worker with PCR-confirmed SARS-CoV-2 infection or an uninfected control (not recorded which).

This clonotype was observed at least ten times. This chain connects TRBV11-3 to TRBJ2-2, with D perhaps TRBD2 (5 bases). Germline V gene sequence: CDR1 SGHNT, CDR2 YENEEA. The V gene lost 2 bases and the J gene lost 2 bases, with 12 bases spanning the gap. The CDR3 consists of 16 residues. In DNA, the CDR3 is TGTGCCAGCAGCTTATCGGGGTCGGTAAACACCGGGGAGCTGTTTTTT. Translating gives CASSLSGSVNTGELFF.

The chain recombines TRBV10-3 with TRBJ1-2, with D uncertain. Trimming stripped 8 bases from V and 5 bases from J, with 21 bases between. CDR3 length equals 15 residues. Germline V gives CDR1 ENHRY, CDR2 SYGVKD. In DNA, the CDR3 is TGTGCCATCTTCGATGGCGGAGGGAGTGATTATGGCTACACCTTC. Encoded protein: CAIFDGGGSDYGYTF.

Only a few counts were recorded for this clonotype. Here the CDR3 DNA reads TGTGCCAGCAGCCCCAGGACTAGCGGGGGGGTCTACAATGAGCAGTTCTTC. Translating it yields CASSPRTSGGVYNEQFF. The V call is TRBV7-2, the J call TRBJ2-1; 15 bases fit TRBD2. Unmatched junction bases numbered 5, after V lost 5 bases and J lost 3 bases. The CDR3 spans 17 residues. Germline lookup yields CDR1 SGHTA and CDR2 FQGNSA.

The rearrangement links TRBV9 to TRBJ1-3, with D maybe TRBD1 (6 bases). The CDR3 runs 16 residues. Germline lookup yields CDR1 SGDLS and CDR2 YYNGEE. Trimming shortened V by 4 bases and J by 0 bases, and 14 bases separated the two germline ends. The CDR3 sequence is CASSPDRSSSGNTIYF. In DNA, the CDR3 is TGTGCCAGCAGCCCCGACAGGTCTAGCTCTGGAAACACCATATATTTT. The full variable domain, with the rest looked up from reference TRBV9 and TRBJ1-3, is DSGVTQTPKHLITATGQRVTLRCSPRSGDLSVYWYQQSLDQGLQFLIQYYNGEERAKGNILERFSAQQFPDLHSELNLSSLELGDSALYFCASSPDRSSSGNTIYFGEGSWLTVV.

This clonotype was picked up many times. The V and J genes are TRBV10-3 and TRBJ1-4; TRBD1 aligns across 8 bases. V lost 6 bases and J lost 8; bases outside the gene matches: 5. This CDR3 has 13 residues. The germline CDR1 and CDR2 sequences are ENHRY and SYGVKD. The CDR3 region is CAIRQGAREKLFF. CDR3 DNA sequence: TGTGCCATCAGGCAGGGGGCTAGGGAAAAACTGTTTTTT.

V is TRBV7-9 and J is TRBJ1-5, with D maybe TRBD1 (6 bases). Trimming stripped 5 bases from V and 7 bases from J, with 15 bases between. CDR1 and CDR2 (germline): SEHNR, FQNEAQ (reference sequence). The CDR3 is 14 amino acids. CDR3 residues: CASSRDRGGQPQHF. As DNA, the CDR3 is TGTGCCAGCAGCCGGGACCGAGGGGGGCAGCCCCAGCATTTT.

This chain uses TRBV7-8 with TRBJ1-5, with D possibly TRBD1 on 5 matching bases. In germline, CDR1 is SGHVS, CDR2 FQNEAQ. Trimming shortened V by 5 bases and J by 6 bases, and 20 bases separated the two germline ends. The CDR3 totals 16 residues. The CDR3: CASSPRGTSWSQPQHF. The CDR3 nucleotides are TGTGCCAGCAGCCCCCGCGGGACTTCGTGGAGTCAGCCCCAGCATTTT.

This clonotype was recorded many times. The chain has TRBV6-2 or TRBV6-3 and TRBJ1-5; D ambiguous. With 4 bases removed from V and 4 bases from J, the gap between germline ends came to 11 bases. Germline V lookup: CDR1 MNHEY, CDR2 SVGEGT. The CDR3 has 14 amino acids. This CDR3 reads CASSSGRINQPQHF. The CDR3 DNA reads as TGTGCCAGCAGTTCCGGACGGATAAATCAGCCCCAGCATTTT.

This clonotype was counted a few times. Here the CDR3 omits its conserved ending phenylalanine or tryptophan, so a read error is the likely source. This chain uses TRBV9 with TRBJ2-7; TRBD1 matches 12 bases. The CDR3 is 15 residues long. Germline V lookup: CDR1 SGDLS, CDR2 YYNGEE. V shed 3 bases and J 7 bases; nucleotides not matched to a gene: 8. CDR3 amino acids: CASSAGTGGFREQYL. The DNA for the CDR3 is TGTGCCAGCAGCGCCGGGACAGGGGGCTTCAGGGAGCAGTACCTC.

This clonotype was observed at least ten times. J is TRBJ2-7 and V is TRBV7-9; the D call may be TRBD1 or TRBD2 (5 bases each). Germline V gives CDR1 SEHNR, CDR2 FQNEAQ (reference sequence). V dropped 4 bases and J dropped 6 bases, with 10 bases sitting between them. The CDR3 has 12 residues. The CDR3 loop is CASSSPGTEQYF. CDR3 DNA: TGTGCCAGCAGCTCCCCTGGGACCGAGCAGTACTTC. The complete variable domain, with remaining parts taken from reference TRBV7-9 and TRBJ2-7, reads DTGVSQNPRHKITKRGQNVTFRCDPISEHNRLYWYRQTLGQGPEFLTYFQNEAQLEKSRLLSDRFSAERPKGSFSTLEIQRTEQGDSAMYLCASSSPGTEQYFGPGTRLTVT.

The V and J genes are TRBV2 and TRBJ2-5; D is tentatively TRBD1 or TRBD2 (6 bases each). This CDR3 spans 15 amino acids. V was pared by 7 bases and J by 1 base, with 16 bases between. The germline CDR1 and CDR2 sequences are SNHLY and FYNNEI. The CDR3 sequence is CASTRRGAPQETQYF. The CDR3 DNA sequence: TGTGCCAGCACCCGGAGGGGGGCACCCCAAGAGACCCAGTACTTC.

The rearrangement links TRBV3-1 to TRBJ2-7, with D perhaps TRBD1 or TRBD2 (6 bases each). The germline CDR1 and CDR2 sequences are LGHDT and YNNKEL (reference sequence). This CDR3 is 19 amino acids long. Trimming shortened V by 2 bases and J by 2 bases, and 25 bases separated the two germline ends. The DNA for the CDR3 is TGTGCCAGCAGCCAACCCTTTCCCCTTGTGGGGGGCCTTACCTACGAGCAGTACTTC. Translated: CASSQPFPLVGGLTYEQYF.

This clonotype was counted between two and nine times. The chain links TRBV11-2 to TRBJ2-7; 13 bases are a match to TRBD2. The junction had 7 bases not matched to a gene; V was cut back by 5 bases and J by 6 bases. CDR1 SGHAT and CDR2 FQNNGV come from the germline V gene. The CDR3 sequence is 15 residues long. The CDR3 loop is CASSPWTSGGGEQYF. CDR3 in DNA: TGTGCCAGCAGCCCCTGGACTAGCGGGGGAGGCGAGCAGTACTTC.

V is TRBV19 and J is TRBJ2-7; D is uncertain. This CDR3 spans 14 amino acids. Germline CDR1 reads LNHDA; CDR2 reads SQIVND (reference sequence). The V end was cut by 4 bases, the J end by 6 bases, with 16 bases between. For the CDR3, the DNA is TGTGCCAGTAGTAAAGGACCCGCCACCGGCGAGCAGTACTTC. This codes for CASSKGPATGEQYF.

This chain links TRBV3-1 with TRBJ2-3; maybe TRBD2 (7 bases). Germline V gene data show CDR1 as LGHDT and CDR2 as YNNKEL (reference sequence). With 7 bases removed from V and 1 base from J, the gap between germline ends came to 15 bases. The CDR3 runs 15 residues. CDR3 DNA: TGTGCCAGCACCCCTGGGGGGGGCCGCACAGATACGCAGTATTTT. This codes for CASTPGGGRTDTQYF.

There are a few counts of this clonotype. This chain's CDR3 is CASRGGGQGAEAFF. CDR3 nucleotides: TGTGCCAGCAGGGGAGGGGGACAGGGGGCTGAAGCTTTCTTT. The V and J genes are TRBV6-5 and TRBJ1-1; 11 bases are a match to TRBD1. CDR3 length: 14 amino acids. V gave up 6 bases and J gave up 6 bases; unmatched junction bases: 6. Germline CDR1 MNHEY, CDR2 SVGAGI.

This chain links TRBV20-1 with TRBJ2-7; TRBD2 might be the D (6 bases). The CDR3 loop spans 11 amino acids. The germline CDR1 and CDR2 sequences are DFQATT and SNEGSKA (reference sequence). The V and J ends lost 2 bases and 6 bases respectively, with 8 bases between them. The CDR3 reads CSARQGLEQYF. CDR3 nucleotides: TGCAGTGCTAGACAGGGACTCGAGCAGTACTTC.

This clonotype was counted at least ten times. The rearrangement links TRBV11-2 to TRBJ2-1; 12 bases fit TRBD2. This CDR3 contains 15 residues. Unmatched junction bases numbered 3, after V lost 5 bases and J lost 4 bases. Germline CDR1 SGHAT, CDR2 FQNNGV. CDR3 nucleotide sequence: TGTGCCAGCAGCACCGGGACTAGCGGGTACAATGAGCAGTTCTTC. Its protein product is CASSTGTSGYNEQFF.

V gene TRBV7-2 combines with J gene TRBJ2-5, with a possible D match to TRBD2 (5 bases). Trimming cost V 6 bases and J 5 bases, with 13 bases left between them. This CDR3 region has 13 residues. Germline V gene sequence: CDR1 SGHTA, CDR2 FQGNSA. CDR3 sequence reads: CASSYTGGETQYF. The CDR3 DNA reads TGTGCCAGCAGTTATACGGGCGGGGAGACCCAGTACTTC.

The J gene is TRBJ2-3, the V gene TRBV7-2; D is possibly TRBD1 (6 bases). From germline, CDR1 is SGHTA and CDR2 FQGNSA. There are 14 residues in the CDR3. Trimming removed 2 bases from V and 6 bases from J, with 12 bases in between. Written as DNA, the CDR3 is TGTGCCAGCAGCTTATATACAGGGCGGGATACGCAGTATTTT. Residues: CASSLYTGRDTQYF.